This TCR beta chain appears in the sequencing data of a study of blood T cell repertoires in COVID-19. Study as a whole: COVID-19 samples collected from the United States, Italy and Spain covered acute and convalescent phases. T cells, B-cell-depleted T cells, or PBMCs supplied cDNA or gDNA.

Trimming at V came to 6 bases and at J to 4 bases, leaving 7 bases not matched to a gene. Germline V lookup: CDR1 SNHLY, CDR2 FYNNEI. The CDR3 has 14 residues. As processed by the authors: Amplification from reference gene primers served as the basis for estimated nucleated cell counts. Clones were sequenced by immunoSEQ multiplex PCR, and TCRdb holds only the in-frame ones, with some missing. V, J and clone size are taken as reported in that table, and D and trimming were inferred from the DNA itself. The sample holds tens of thousands of clones, over 85% seen once. The sample was peripheral blood. This TCR was recovered from a man in his sixties with acute or convalescent COVID-19. The chain uses TRBV2 and TRBJ1-1; 8 nucleotides align to TRBD1. Here the CDR3 reads CASSSQGARTEAFF. In DNA, the CDR3 is TGTGCCAGCAGCTCCCAGGGGGCCCGCACTGAAGCTTTCTTT.